One TCR beta chain is described in this entry. What it binds is not known. Expressed TCRB transcripts got sequenced, as all isolated RNA was reverse transcribed. The repertoire was sequenced with immunoSEQ multiplex PCR; TCRdb's copy has only in-frame clones and lacks some. The sample carries hundreds of thousands of clones, less than 20% recorded once. The sample comes from a study of beta chain features in type 1 diabetes. Study-level points and caveats: Here, the possible influence of HLA type (on TCRB rearrangement) remained unresolved. There was a moderate but significant shortening of TCRB CDR3s in all four CD4+ subsets of Type 1 diabetes patients.

The CDR3 spans 14 residues. Germline V gene lookup returns CDR1 SQVTM and CDR2 ANQGSEA. Germline trimming cut 7 bases from V and 0 bases from J; bases unmatched to any gene: 4. The TCR sequence derives from a man between 18 and 35 years old in good health. The chain combines TRBV29-1 with TRBJ2-1; 9 nucleotides line up with TRBD2. Input material: naive CD4+ T cells from blood. CDR3 amino acids: CSAAGGPSYNEQFF. The CDR3 nucleotides are TGCAGCGCGGCGGGAGGGCCCTCCTACAATGAGCAGTTCTTC.